The sequence of this T cell receptor beta chain was determined in a study of blood T cell repertoires in COVID-19. Study summary: Researchers got acute and convalescent COVID-19 samples from the United States, Italy and Spain. PBMCs, B-cell-depleted T cells, or T cells provided the cDNA or gDNA that made up the material.

Original data processing: Researchers report that nucleated cell counts were estimated from reference gene primer amplification. Measured with immunoSEQ multiplex PCR; TCRdb has only the in-frame clones, and not every one. That table furnishes V, J and clone size, whereas the DNA furnished D and trimming. The repertoire includes 240,000 or so clones, 86% of them detected once, and approximately 13% sits in the top ten. V was cut by 8 bases and J by 3 bases, with 23 bases left in between. CDR3 length: 17 residues. Germline V gives CDR1 ENHRY, CDR2 SYGVKD. The J gene is TRBJ2-1, the V gene TRBV10-3; D is possibly TRBD2 (6 bases). The source is an older man with acute or convalescent COVID-19. Sequenced input: peripheral blood. The CDR3 region has the DNA TGTGCCATCTCTGAGGAGGGGCAGGGCCTCCACTACAATGAGCAGTTCTTC. As protein: CAISEEGQGLHYNEQFF.